These 20 T cell receptor beta chains share one sample of origin, sequenced in a study of blood T cell repertoires in COVID-19. The assay was immunoSEQ multiplex PCR, and TCRdb's table has in-frame clones only and misses some. This repertoire shows about 78,000 clones, over 70% found once; its top ten account for around 10%. The sequenced sample consisted of peripheral blood. The receptors shown here come from a human donor in a cohort sampled during active COVID-19.

The sample holds a few counts of this clone. V gene TRBV18 combines with J gene TRBJ1-2, with D perhaps TRBD1 (5 bases). CDR3 length: 15 residues. Germline V gene lookup returns CDR1 KGHSH and CDR2 LQKENI. V was clipped by 3 bases and J by 1 base, with 12 bases between them. CDR3 sequence: CASSPEQGFNYGYTF. The CDR3 DNA reads TGTGCCAGCTCACCGGAGCAGGGCTTTAACTATGGCTACACCTTC.

This clone was recorded once. The CDR3 protein is CASSASADTQYF. CDR3 nucleotides: TGTGCCAGCAGCGCTAGCGCAGATACGCAGTATTTT. V gene TRBV2 combines with J gene TRBJ2-3, with D possibly being TRBD2 (6 bases). The CDR3 consists of 12 residues. V lost 6 bases, J lost 4 bases, and 8 bases lay in between. Per the germline V gene, CDR1 is SNHLY and CDR2 is FYNNEI.

V usage is TRBV6-5 and J usage is TRBJ2-1; 12 nucleotides align to TRBD2. The CDR3 is 15 residues long. Losses at the gene ends were 6 bases for V and 2 bases for J; bases not matched to a gene: 2. Looked up from germline, CDR1 is MNHEY and CDR2 is SVGAGI. CDR3 loop: CASSRLAGAYNEQFF. The CDR3 DNA sequence: TGTGCCAGCAGCAGACTAGCGGGGGCCTACAATGAGCAGTTCTTC.

The V gene is TRBV3-1 (or the pseudogene TRBV3-2), the J gene TRBJ2-7; possibly TRBD1 for D (6 bases). CDR1 is LGHDT, CDR2 YNNKEL, per germline (reference sequence). V lost 0 bases to trimming and J lost 1 base, with 7 bases between them. The CDR3 is 14 amino acids. This chain's CDR3 is CASSQERGSYEQYF. The CDR3 bases are TGTGCCAGCAGCCAAGAGAGGGGGTCCTACGAGCAGTACTTC.

The chain employs TRBV6-2 or TRBV6-3 and TRBJ1-5, with a tentative D call TRBD1 (5 bases). The CDR3 totals 18 residues. The germline CDR1 and CDR2 sequences are MNHEY and SVGEGT. V gave up 0 bases and J gave up 0 bases, with 15 bases separating them. CDR3 loop: CASSYSGAPIYSNQPQHF. The CDR3 nucleotides are TGTGCCAGCAGTTACTCTGGGGCCCCGATCTATAGCAATCAGCCCCAGCATTTT.

The J gene is TRBJ2-1, the V gene TRBV11-3; 7 bases agree with TRBD1. The CDR3 loop spans 15 amino acids. The germline V gene encodes CDR1 SGHNT and CDR2 YENEEA. V shed 5 bases, J shed 8 bases, and the junction held 12 bases outside the gene matches. The CDR3 region is CASSRQGLVDDEQFF. The CDR3, as DNA: TGTGCCAGCAGCCGACAGGGATTGGTCGACGATGAGCAGTTCTTC.

V usage is TRBV6-6 and J usage is TRBJ1-2; a possible D gene is TRBD1 (5 bases). The CDR3 runs to 13 residues. The V and J ends lost 4 bases and 1 base respectively, with 7 bases between them. Germline V gives CDR1 MNHNY, CDR2 SVGAGI (reference sequence). The CDR3 sequence is CASSSGLNYGYTF. The CDR3 coding sequence is TGTGCCAGCAGTTCGGGACTTAACTATGGCTACACCTTC.

The chain uses TRBV2 and TRBJ1-2; 7 bases fit TRBD1. The germline gives CDR1 SNHLY, CDR2 FYNNEI. The junction had 8 bases not matched to a gene; V was cut back by 11 bases and J by 2 bases. The CDR3 loop spans 13 amino acids. CDR3: CAQGGDSNYGYTF. The CDR3 DNA reads as TGTGCCCAGGGGGGAGATTCCAACTATGGCTACACCTTC.

This clone was seen a single time. The chain employs TRBV10-3 and TRBJ2-3; D remains unclear. Germline assignment: CDR1 ENHRY and CDR2 SYGVKD. The CDR3 covers 15 residues. V was shortened by 2 bases and J by 1 base, with 10 bases between the two germline ends. Here the CDR3 DNA reads TGTGCCATCAGTGAGACTATTAAAGGCACAGATACGCAGTATTTT. Translation: CAISETIKGTDTQYF.

The chain employs TRBV3-1 (or the pseudogene TRBV3-2) and TRBJ1-6; the D gene is possibly TRBD1 (5 bases). The CDR3 is 16 amino acids. V was clipped by 0 bases and J by 4 bases, with 10 bases between them. In germline, CDR1 is LGHDT, CDR2 YNNKEL (reference sequence). CDR3 in amino acids: CASSQDGGRYNSPLHF. CDR3 nucleotide sequence: TGTGCCAGCAGCCAAGACGGGGGGAGGTATAATTCACCCCTCCACTTT.

The J gene is TRBJ2-7, the V gene TRBV18; 12 nucleotides agree with TRBD2. With 5 bases clipped from V and 6 bases from J, the junction kept 8 bases outside the gene matches. CDR1 and CDR2 from the germline V gene are KGHSH and LQKENI. The length of the CDR3 is 15 residues. The CDR3 spells CASSSRTSGEREQYF. CDR3 DNA: TGTGCCAGCTCATCCCGGACTAGCGGGGAGCGCGAGCAGTACTTC.

The rearrangement joins TRBV5-1 to TRBJ2-7; D is possibly TRBD1 (6 bases). The CDR3 is made up of 14 amino acids. Germline loops: CDR1 SGHRS, CDR2 YFSETQ. V lost 2 bases and J 5 bases, leaving 14 bases between the germline ends. CDR3 nucleotide sequence: TGCGCCAGCAGCTTAGGACAGAGCTTGAACGAGCAGTACTTC. It encodes CASSLGQSLNEQYF.

V usage is TRBV2 and J usage is TRBJ2-7, with unresolved D. Germline V gene lookup returns CDR1 SNHLY and CDR2 FYNNEI. The CDR3 runs 11 residues. Trimming shortened V by 3 bases and J by 9 bases, and 9 bases separated the two germline ends. The CDR3 here is CASSEQAWQYF. The CDR3 coding sequence is TGTGCCAGCAGTGAGCAGGCCTGGCAGTACTTC.

This clone has only one observation. CDR3 DNA: TGTGCCAGCAGCACCCAGGTGGGTACTGAAGCTTTCTTT. Protein sequence: CASSTQVGTEAFF. The chain employs TRBV7-9 and TRBJ1-1; D call uncertain. The CDR3 contains 13 residues. V was pared by 5 bases and J by 5 bases, with 12 bases between. The germline V gene has CDR1 SEHNR and CDR2 FQNEAQ (reference sequence).

The chain joins TRBV6-6 to TRBJ2-7; TRBD2 is a possible D gene (5 bases). Trimming removed 7 bases from V and 5 bases from J, with 18 bases in between. This CDR3 has 14 amino acids. CDR1 is MNHNY and CDR2 is SVGAGI in the germline V gene (reference sequence). The CDR3 nucleotides are TGTGCCAGCAACCCCGCCTGGAGCGGCAACGAGCAGTACTTC. This gives the protein CASNPAWSGNEQYF.

The V call is TRBV29-1, the J call TRBJ2-1; a possible D gene is TRBD2 (5 bases). There are 13 residues in the CDR3. Deletions cut 4 bases from V and 9 bases from J, with 16 bases between. CDR1 and CDR2 (germline): SQVTM, ANQGSEA. The CDR3 sequence: CSVGERVGSEQFF. The CDR3 coding sequence is TGCAGCGTTGGTGAGAGGGTCGGCAGTGAGCAGTTCTTC.

The chain has TRBV5-5 and TRBJ1-2; TRBD1 is a possible D gene (6 bases). There are 13 residues in the CDR3. V was pared by 0 bases and J by 3 bases, with 6 bases between. Germline CDR1 reads SGHKS; CDR2 reads YYEKEE (reference sequence). CDR3 amino acids: CASSLDRDYGYTF. DNA for the CDR3: TGTGCCAGCAGCTTGGACAGGGACTATGGCTACACCTTC.

The genes are TRBV12-5 and TRBJ2-2; maybe TRBD2 (6 bases). The CDR3 extends over 15 amino acids. The V end lost 8 bases, the J end lost 0 bases, and 13 bases lay between the germline ends. CDR1 is LGHNT and CDR2 is FRNRAP in the germline V gene. CDR3 nucleotide sequence: TGTGCTAGTAGCGGGCTAACTACGAACACCGGGGAGCTGTTTTTT. This sequence encodes CASSGLTTNTGELFF.

The chain employs TRBV5-1 and TRBJ2-7; 10 bases map to TRBD2. Germline CDR1 and CDR2: SGHRS and YFSETQ. The CDR3 length is 15 residues. Trimming removed 4 bases from V and 3 bases from J; junction bases left unmatched: 7. CDR3 bases: TGCGCCAGCAGCCCCTTAGCGGGGGGCTACTACGAGCAGTACTTC. Encoded protein: CASSPLAGGYYEQYF.

In its sample, this clone was seen once. The rearrangement joins TRBV5-1 to TRBJ2-2, with 10 bases fitting TRBD2. The CDR3 length is 16 residues. Germline CDR1 SGHRS, CDR2 YFSETQ. The V segment lost 2 bases and the J segment 4 bases; nucleotides outside the gene matches: 5. The CDR3 DNA is TGCGCCAGCAGCTTTACTAGCGGGGTCGCCACCGGGGAGCTGTTTTTT. Encoded protein: CASSFTSGVATGELFF.